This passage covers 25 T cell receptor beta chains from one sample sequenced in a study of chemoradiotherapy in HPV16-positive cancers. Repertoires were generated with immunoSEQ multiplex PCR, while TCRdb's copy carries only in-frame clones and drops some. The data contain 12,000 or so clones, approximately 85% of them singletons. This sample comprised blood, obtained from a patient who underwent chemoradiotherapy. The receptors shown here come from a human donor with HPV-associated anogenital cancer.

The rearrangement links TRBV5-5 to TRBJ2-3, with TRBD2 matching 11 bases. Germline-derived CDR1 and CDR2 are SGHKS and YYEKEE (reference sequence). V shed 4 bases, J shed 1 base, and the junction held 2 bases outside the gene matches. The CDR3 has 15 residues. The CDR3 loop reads CASSSSGGGTDTQYF. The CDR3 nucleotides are TGTGCCAGCAGCAGTAGCGGGGGGGGCACAGATACGCAGTATTTT.

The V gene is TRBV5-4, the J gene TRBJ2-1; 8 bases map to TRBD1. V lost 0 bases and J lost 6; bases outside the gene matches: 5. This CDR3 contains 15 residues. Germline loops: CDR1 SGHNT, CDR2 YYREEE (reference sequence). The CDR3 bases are TGTGCCAGCAGCTTGGATGGGGGGACAGGCAATGAGCAGTTCTTC. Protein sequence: CASSLDGGTGNEQFF. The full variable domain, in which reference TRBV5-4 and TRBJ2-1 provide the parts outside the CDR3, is ETGVTQSPTHLIKTRGQQVTLRCSSQSGHNTVSWYQQALGQGPQFIFQYYREEENGRGNFPPRFSGLQFPNYSSELNVNALELDDSALYLCASSLDGGTGNEQFFGPGTRLTVL.

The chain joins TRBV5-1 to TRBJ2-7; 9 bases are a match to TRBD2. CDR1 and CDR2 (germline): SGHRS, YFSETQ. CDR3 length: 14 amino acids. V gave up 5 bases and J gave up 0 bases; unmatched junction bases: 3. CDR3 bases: TGCGCCAGCAGTTATAGCGGGGGCTCCTACGAGCAGTACTTC. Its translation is CASSYSGGSYEQYF.

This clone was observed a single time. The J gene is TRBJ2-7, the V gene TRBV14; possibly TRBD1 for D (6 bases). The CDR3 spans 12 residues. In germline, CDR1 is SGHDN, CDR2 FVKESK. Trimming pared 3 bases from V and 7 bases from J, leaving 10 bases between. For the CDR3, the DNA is TGTGCCAGCAGCCAGGGGACATTTGAGCAGTACTTC. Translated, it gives CASSQGTFEQYF.

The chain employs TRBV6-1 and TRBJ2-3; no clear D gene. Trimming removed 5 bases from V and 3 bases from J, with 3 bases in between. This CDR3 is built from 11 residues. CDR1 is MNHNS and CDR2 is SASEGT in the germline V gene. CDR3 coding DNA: TGTGCCAGCAGTAGTACAGATACGCAGTATTTT. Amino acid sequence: CASSSTDTQYF.

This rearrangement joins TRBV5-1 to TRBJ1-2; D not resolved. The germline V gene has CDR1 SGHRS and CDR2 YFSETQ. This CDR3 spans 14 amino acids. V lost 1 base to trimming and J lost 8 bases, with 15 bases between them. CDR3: CASSLLSLSEGYTF. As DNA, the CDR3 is TGCGCCAGCAGCTTGTTGAGTCTTTCGGAAGGCTACACCTTC.

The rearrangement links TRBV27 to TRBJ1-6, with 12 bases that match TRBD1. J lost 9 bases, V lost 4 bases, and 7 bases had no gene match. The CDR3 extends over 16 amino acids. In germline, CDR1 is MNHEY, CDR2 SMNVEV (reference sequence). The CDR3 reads CASSSGTGGIGSPLHF. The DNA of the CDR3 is TGTGCCAGCAGTTCAGGGACAGGGGGCATTGGTTCACCCCTCCACTTT.

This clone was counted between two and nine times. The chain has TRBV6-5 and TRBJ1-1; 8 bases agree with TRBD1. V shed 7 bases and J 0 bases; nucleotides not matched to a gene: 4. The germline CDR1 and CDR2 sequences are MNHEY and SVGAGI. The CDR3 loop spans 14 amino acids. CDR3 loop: CASMGDRLNTEAFF. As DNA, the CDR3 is TGTGCCAGCATGGGGGACAGGTTGAACACTGAAGCTTTCTTT.

CDR3 DNA sequence: TGTGCCAGCAACCTGGACGGAAACTATCAGCCCCAGCATTTT. Its protein is CASNLDGNYQPQHF. This rearrangement joins TRBV19 to TRBJ1-5; D is unresolved. The V end was cut by 9 bases, the J end by 5 bases, with 17 bases between. This CDR3 has 14 residues. The V gene's germline CDR1 is LNHDA and CDR2 SQIVND (reference sequence).

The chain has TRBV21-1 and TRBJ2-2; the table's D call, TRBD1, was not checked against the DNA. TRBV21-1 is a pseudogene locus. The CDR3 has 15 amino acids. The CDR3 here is CASSSRDRGTGELFF. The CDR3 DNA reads TGTGCCAGCAGCAGCCGGGACAGGGGCACCGGGGAGCTGTTTTTT.

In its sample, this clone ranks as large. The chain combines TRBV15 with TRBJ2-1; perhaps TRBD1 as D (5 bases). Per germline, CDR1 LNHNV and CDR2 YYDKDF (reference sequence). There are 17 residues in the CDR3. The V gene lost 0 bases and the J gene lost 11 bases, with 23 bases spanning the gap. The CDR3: CATSRDGGAAYVRKQFF. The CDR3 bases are TGTGCCACCAGCAGAGATGGTGGGGCGGCATACGTTCGGAAGCAGTTCTTC. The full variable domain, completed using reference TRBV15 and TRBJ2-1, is DAMVIQNPRYQVTQFGKPVTLSCSQTLNHNVMYWYQQKSSQAPKLLFHYYDKDFNNEADTPDNFQSRRPNTSFCFLDIRSPGLGDTAMYLCATSRDGGAAYVRKQFFGPGTRLTVL.

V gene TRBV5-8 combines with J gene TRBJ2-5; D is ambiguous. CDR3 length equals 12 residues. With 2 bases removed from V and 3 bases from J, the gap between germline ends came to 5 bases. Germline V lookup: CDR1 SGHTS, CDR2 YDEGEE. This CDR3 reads CASSFPKETQYF. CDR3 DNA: TGTGCCAGCAGCTTCCCGAAAGAGACCCAGTACTTC.

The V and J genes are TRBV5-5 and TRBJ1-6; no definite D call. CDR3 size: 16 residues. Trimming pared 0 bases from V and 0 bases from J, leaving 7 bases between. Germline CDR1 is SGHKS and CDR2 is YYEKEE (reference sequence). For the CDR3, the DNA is TGTGCCAGCAGCTTGGAGGTAGACTCCTATAATTCACCCCTCCACTTT. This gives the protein CASSLEVDSYNSPLHF.

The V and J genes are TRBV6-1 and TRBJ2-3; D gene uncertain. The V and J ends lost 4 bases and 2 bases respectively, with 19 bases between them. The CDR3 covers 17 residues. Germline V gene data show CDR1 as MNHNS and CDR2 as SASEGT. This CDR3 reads CASSGSFLTDNTDTQYF. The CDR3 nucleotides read TGTGCCAGCAGTGGATCCTTCCTGACTGACAACACAGATACGCAGTATTTT.

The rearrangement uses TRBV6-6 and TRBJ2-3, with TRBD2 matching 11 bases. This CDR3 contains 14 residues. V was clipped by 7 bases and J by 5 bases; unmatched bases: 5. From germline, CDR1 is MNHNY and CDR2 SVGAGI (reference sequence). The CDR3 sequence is CASNSGGAVDTQYF. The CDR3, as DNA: TGTGCCAGCAATAGCGGGGGGGCCGTAGATACGCAGTATTTT.

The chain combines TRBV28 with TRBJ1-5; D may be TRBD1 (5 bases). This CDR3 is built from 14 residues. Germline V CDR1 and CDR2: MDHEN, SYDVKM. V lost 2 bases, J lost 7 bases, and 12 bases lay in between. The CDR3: CASSLSRGKQPQHF. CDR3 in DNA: TGTGCCAGCAGTTTAAGTCGGGGGAAACAGCCCCAGCATTTT.

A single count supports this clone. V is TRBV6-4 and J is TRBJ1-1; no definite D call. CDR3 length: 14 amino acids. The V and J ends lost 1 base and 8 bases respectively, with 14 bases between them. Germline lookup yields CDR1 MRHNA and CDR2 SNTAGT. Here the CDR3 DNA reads TGTGCCAGCAGTGACTGGAGTAAAGGCACCGAAGCTTTCTTT. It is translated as CASSDWSKGTEAFF.

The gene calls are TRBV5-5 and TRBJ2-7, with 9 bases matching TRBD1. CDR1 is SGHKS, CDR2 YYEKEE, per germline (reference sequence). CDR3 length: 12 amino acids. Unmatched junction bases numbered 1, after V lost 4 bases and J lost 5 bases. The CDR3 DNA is TGTGCCAGCAGCGGGACAGGGAACGAGCAGTACTTC. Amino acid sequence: CASSGTGNEQYF.

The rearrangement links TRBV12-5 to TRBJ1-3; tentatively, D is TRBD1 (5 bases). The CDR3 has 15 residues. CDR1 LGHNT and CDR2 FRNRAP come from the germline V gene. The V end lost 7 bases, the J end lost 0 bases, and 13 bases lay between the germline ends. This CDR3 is CASAGSRVSGNTIYF. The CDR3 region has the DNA TGTGCTAGTGCCGGAAGCAGGGTCTCTGGAAACACCATATATTTT. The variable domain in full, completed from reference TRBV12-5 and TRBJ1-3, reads DARVTQTPRHKVTEMGQEVTMRCQPILGHNTVFWYRQTMMQGLELLAYFRNRAPLDDSGMPKDRFSAEMPDATLATLKIQPSEPRDSAVYFCASAGSRVSGNTIYFGEGSWLTVV.

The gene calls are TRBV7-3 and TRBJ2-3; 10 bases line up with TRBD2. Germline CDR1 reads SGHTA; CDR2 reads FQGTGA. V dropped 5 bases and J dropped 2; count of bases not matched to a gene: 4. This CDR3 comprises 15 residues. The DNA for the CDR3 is TGTGCCAGCAGCCAAACTAGCGGGGTCACAGATACGCAGTATTTT. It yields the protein CASSQTSGVTDTQYF.

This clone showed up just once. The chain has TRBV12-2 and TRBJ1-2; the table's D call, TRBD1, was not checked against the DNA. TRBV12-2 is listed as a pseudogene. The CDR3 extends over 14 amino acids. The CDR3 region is CASRLPRDRDGYTF. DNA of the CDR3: TGTGCAAGTCGCTTACCACGGGACAGGGACGGCTACACCTTC.

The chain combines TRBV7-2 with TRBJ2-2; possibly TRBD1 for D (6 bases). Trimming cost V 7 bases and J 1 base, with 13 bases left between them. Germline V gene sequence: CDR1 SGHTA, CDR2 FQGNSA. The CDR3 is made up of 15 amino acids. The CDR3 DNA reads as TGTGCCAGCACCCCCGACAGGTTGAACACCGGGGAGCTGTTTTTT. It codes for CASTPDRLNTGELFF.

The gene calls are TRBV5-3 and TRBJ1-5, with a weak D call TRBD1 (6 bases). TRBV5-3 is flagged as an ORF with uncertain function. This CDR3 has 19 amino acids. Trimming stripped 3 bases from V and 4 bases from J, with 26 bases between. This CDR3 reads CARSSYFGGRASQNQPQHF. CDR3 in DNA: TGTGCCAGAAGCTCCTACTTCGGGGGCAGAGCCTCACAGAATCAGCCCCAGCATTTT.

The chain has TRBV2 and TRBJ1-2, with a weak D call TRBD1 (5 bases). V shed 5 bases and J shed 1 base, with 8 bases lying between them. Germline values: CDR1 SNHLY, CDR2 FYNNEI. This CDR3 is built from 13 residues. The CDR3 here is CASSSQGNYGYTF. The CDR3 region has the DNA TGTGCCAGCAGTTCCCAGGGTAACTATGGCTACACCTTC. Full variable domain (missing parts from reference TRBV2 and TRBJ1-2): EPEVTQTPSHQVTQMGQEVILRCVPISNHLYFYWYRQILGQKVEFLVSFYNNEISEKSEIFDDQFSVERPDGSNFTLKIRSTKLEDSAMYFCASSSQGNYGYTFGSGTRLTVV.

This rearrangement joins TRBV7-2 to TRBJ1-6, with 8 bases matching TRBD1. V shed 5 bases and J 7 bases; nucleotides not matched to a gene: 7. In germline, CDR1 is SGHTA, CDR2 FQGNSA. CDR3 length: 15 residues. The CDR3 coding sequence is TGTGCCAGCAGCCAGAAGACAGGGGACAATTCACCCCTCCACTTT. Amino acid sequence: CASSQKTGDNSPLHF. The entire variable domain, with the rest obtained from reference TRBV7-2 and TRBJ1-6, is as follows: GAGVSQSPSNKVTEKGKDVELRCDPISGHTALYWYRQSLGQGLEFLIYFQGNSAPDKSGLPSDRFSAERTGGSVSTLTIQRTQQEDSAVYLCASSQKTGDNSPLHFGNGTRLTVT.